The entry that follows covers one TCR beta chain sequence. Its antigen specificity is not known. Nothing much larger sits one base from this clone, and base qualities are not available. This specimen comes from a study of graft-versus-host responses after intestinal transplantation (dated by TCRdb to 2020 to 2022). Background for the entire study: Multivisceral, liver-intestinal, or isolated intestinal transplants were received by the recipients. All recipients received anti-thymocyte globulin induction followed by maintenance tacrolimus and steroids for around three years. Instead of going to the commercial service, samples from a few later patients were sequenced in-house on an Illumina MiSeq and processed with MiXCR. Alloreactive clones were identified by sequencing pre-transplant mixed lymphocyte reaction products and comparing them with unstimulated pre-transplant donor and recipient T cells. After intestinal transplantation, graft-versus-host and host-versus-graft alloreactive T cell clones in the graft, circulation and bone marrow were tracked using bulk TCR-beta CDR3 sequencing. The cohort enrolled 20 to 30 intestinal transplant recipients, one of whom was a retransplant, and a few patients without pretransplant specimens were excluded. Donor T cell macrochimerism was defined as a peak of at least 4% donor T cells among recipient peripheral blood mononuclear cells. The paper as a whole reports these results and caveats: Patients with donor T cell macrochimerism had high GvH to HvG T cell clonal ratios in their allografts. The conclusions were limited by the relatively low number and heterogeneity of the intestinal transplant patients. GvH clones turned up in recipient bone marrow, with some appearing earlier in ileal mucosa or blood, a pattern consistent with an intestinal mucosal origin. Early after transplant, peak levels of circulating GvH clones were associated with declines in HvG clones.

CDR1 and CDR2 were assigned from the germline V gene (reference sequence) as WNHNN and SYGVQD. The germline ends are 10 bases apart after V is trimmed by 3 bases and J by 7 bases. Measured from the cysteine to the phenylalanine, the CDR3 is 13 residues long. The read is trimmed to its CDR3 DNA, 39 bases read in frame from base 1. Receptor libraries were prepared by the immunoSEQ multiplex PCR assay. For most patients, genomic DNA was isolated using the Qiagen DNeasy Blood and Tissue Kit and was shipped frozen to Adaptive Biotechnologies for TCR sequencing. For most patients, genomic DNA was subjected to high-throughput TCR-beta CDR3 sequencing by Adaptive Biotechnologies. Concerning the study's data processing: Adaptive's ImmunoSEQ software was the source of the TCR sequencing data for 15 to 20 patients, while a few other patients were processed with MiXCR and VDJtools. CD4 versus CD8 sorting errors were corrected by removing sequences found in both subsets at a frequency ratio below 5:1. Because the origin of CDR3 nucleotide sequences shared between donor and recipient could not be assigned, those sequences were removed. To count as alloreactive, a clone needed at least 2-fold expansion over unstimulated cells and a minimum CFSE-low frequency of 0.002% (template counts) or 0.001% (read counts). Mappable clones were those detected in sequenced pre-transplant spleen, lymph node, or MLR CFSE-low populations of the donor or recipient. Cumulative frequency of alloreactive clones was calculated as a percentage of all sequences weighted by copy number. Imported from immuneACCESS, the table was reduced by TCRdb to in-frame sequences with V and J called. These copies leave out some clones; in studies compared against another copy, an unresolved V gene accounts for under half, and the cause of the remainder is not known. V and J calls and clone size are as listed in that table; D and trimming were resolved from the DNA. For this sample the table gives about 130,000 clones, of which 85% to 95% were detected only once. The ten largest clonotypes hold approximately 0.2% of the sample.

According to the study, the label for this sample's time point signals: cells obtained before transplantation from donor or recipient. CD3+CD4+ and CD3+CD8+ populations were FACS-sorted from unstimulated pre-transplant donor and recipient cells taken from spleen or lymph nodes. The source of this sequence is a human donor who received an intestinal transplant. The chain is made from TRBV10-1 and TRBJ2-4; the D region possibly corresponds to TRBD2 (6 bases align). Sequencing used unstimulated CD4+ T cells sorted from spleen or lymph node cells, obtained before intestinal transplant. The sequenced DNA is TGCGCCAGCAGTGAATCGGGAGCGAACATTCAGTACTTC. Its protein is CASSESGANIQYF.